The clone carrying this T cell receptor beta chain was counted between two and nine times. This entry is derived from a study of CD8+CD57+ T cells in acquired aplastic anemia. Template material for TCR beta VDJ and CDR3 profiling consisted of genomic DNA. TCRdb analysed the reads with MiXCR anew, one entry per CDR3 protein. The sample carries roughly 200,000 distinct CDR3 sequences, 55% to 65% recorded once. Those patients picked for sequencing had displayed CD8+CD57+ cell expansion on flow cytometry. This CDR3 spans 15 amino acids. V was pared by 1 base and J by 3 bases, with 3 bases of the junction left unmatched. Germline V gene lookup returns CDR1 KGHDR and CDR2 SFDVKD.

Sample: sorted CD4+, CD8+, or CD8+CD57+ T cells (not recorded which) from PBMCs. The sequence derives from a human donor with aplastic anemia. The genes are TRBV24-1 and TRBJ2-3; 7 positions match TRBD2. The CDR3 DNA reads TGTGCCACCAGTGATTTTGGGGGAGGGACAGATACGCAGTATTTT. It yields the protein CATSDFGGGTDTQYF.